These 30 T cell receptor beta chains came from one sample sequenced in a study of T cell responses to AZD1222 COVID-19 vaccine. TCRdb's copy holds only in-frame clones and misses some; the assay was immunoSEQ multiplex PCR. The table lists about 140,000 clones, under 95% of them singletons, with just over 3% in the top ten. The sample was peripheral blood, taken on day 0 of AZD1222 vaccination. These receptors originate from an adult in good health.

The chain employs TRBV10-3 and TRBJ1-5; TRBD1 aligns across 7 bases. V gave up 6 bases and J gave up 1 base; unmatched junction bases: 9. Germline lookup yields CDR1 ENHRY and CDR2 SYGVKD. This CDR3 is built from 16 residues. The CDR3 region has the DNA TGTGCCATCAGGGGGGGACAGTCAGGAAGCAATCAGCCCCAGCATTTT. Translation: CAIRGGQSGSNQPQHF.

CDR3 in amino acids: CASSLAAGKGAEAFF. The CDR3, as DNA: TGTGCCAGCAGCTTAGCGGCAGGGAAAGGGGCTGAAGCTTTCTTT. This chain joins TRBV7-9 and TRBJ1-1, with a possible D match to TRBD1 (5 bases). In germline, CDR1 is SEHNR, CDR2 FQNEAQ (reference sequence). The ends were cut back, 0 bases at V and 6 bases at J, with 14 bases in the middle. CDR3 size: 15 residues. Full variable domain (rest looked up from reference TRBV7-9 and TRBJ1-1): DTGVSQNPRHKITKRGQNVTFRCDPISEHNRLYWYRQTLGQGPEFLTYFQNEAQLEKSRLLSDRFSAERPKGSFSTLEIQRTEQGDSAMYLCASSLAAGKGAEAFFGQGTRLTVV.

The chain employs TRBV3-1 (or the pseudogene TRBV3-2) and TRBJ1-4; D perhaps matches TRBD1 (5 bases). The CDR3 sequence is 16 residues long. Germline CDR1 and CDR2: LGHDT and YNNKEL (reference sequence). Trimming pared 2 bases from V and 2 bases from J, leaving 12 bases between. The CDR3 loop is CASSQNPGDTNEKLFF. CDR3 nucleotide sequence: TGTGCCAGCAGCCAAAATCCGGGGGATACTAATGAAAAACTGTTTTTT.

The rearrangement uses TRBV11-2 and TRBJ1-4, with D unclear. Trimming cost V 5 bases and J 2 bases, with 9 bases left between them. The CDR3 runs 14 residues. CDR1 is SGHAT, CDR2 FQNNGV, per germline. CDR3 sequence: CASSGGWTNEKLFF. CDR3 bases: TGTGCCAGCAGCGGCGGGTGGACTAATGAAAAACTGTTTTTT. The variable domain in full, completed from reference TRBV11-2 and TRBJ1-4, reads EAGVAQSPRYKIIEKRQSVAFWCNPISGHATLYWYQQILGQGPKLLIQFQNNGVVDDSQLPKDRFSAERLKGVDSTLKIQPAKLEDSAVYLCASSGGWTNEKLFFGSGTQLSVL.

The chain has TRBV6-5 and TRBJ2-1, with D possibly being TRBD2 (5 bases). Trimming shortened V by 0 bases and J by 10 bases, and 13 bases separated the two germline ends. Germline V gene lookup returns CDR1 MNHEY and CDR2 SVGAGI. The CDR3 has 14 residues. The CDR3 DNA reads TGTGCCAGCAGTTACTCGAAGGCTAGCAGAGAGCAGTTCTTC. It yields the protein CASSYSKASREQFF.

This clone was seen only a few times. The chain is built from TRBV9 and TRBJ1-2; 10 bases are shared with TRBD1. Germline V gene sequence: CDR1 SGDLS, CDR2 YYNGEE. The CDR3 has 15 amino acids. V gave up 3 bases and J gave up 3 bases; unmatched junction bases: 5. The DNA of the CDR3 is TGTGCCAGCAGCGGGCTCGGACAGGGGGACTATGGCTACACCTTC. Residues: CASSGLGQGDYGYTF.

The chain links TRBV12-3 or TRBV12-4 to TRBJ1-4; D ambiguous. Deletions cut 5 bases from V and 8 bases from J, with 9 bases between. CDR3 length: 12 amino acids. The CDR3 spells CASSERVEKLFF. In DNA, the CDR3 is TGTGCCAGCAGTGAAAGAGTAGAAAAACTGTTTTTT.

This clone was seen only once. This chain connects TRBV4-2 to TRBJ1-2; TRBD1 might be the D (5 bases). The CDR3 contains 13 residues. Germline CDR1 and CDR2: LGHNA and YNFKEQ. V gave up 2 bases and J gave up 3 bases, with 7 bases separating them. The DNA of the CDR3 is TGTGCCAGCAGCCAAACAGGAGACTATGGCTACACCTTC. Protein: CASSQTGDYGYTF.

The genes are TRBV2 and TRBJ1-6; maybe TRBD1 (6 bases). Germline V CDR1 and CDR2: SNHLY, FYNNEI. The CDR3 has 14 amino acids. V was clipped by 4 bases and J by 10 bases, with 14 bases between them. CDR3 sequence: CASSVGGRISPLHF. CDR3 nucleotides: TGTGCCAGCAGTGTTGGGGGGCGCATCTCACCCCTCCACTTT.

J is TRBJ2-5 and V is TRBV7-8, with 7 bases fitting TRBD2. The CDR3 covers 17 residues. Trimming removed 4 bases from V and 4 bases from J; junction bases left unmatched: 15. Germline V gene data show CDR1 as SGHVS and CDR2 as FQNEAQ. CDR3 DNA: TGTGCCAGCAGCTCTGCTCGGTCTGGCGGGAGATCAGAGACCCAGTACTTC. This translates into CASSSARSGGRSETQYF.

This chain links TRBV29-1 with TRBJ2-7, with D hard to call. The CDR3 has 10 residues. Germline V CDR1 and CDR2: SQVTM, ANQGSEA. The CDR3 nucleotides read TGCAGTTGGTGTCCTCGGTGGAAGTACTTC. Translated: CSWCPRWKYF.

The V call is TRBV6-5, the J call TRBJ1-6; maybe TRBD1 (5 bases). Germline CDR1 is MNHEY and CDR2 is SVGAGI. Deletions cut 6 bases from V and 10 bases from J, with 13 bases between. This CDR3 has 13 residues. CDR3 DNA sequence: TGTGCCAGCAGCCCACAGGTCCGGTCACCCCTCCACTTT. It encodes CASSPQVRSPLHF.

The rearrangement uses TRBV14 and TRBJ2-1; 7 nucleotides align to TRBD2. Germline V lookup: CDR1 SGHDN, CDR2 FVKESK. V was clipped by 4 bases and J by 8 bases; unmatched bases: 11. The CDR3 runs to 15 residues. The CDR3 protein is CASSPLWGGSDEQFF. In DNA form, the CDR3 reads TGTGCCAGCAGCCCCCTTTGGGGGGGTAGCGATGAGCAGTTCTTC.

This sequence joins TRBV11-3 and TRBJ2-3; 12 bases are shared with TRBD1. The germline V gene has CDR1 SGHNT and CDR2 YENEEA. This CDR3 region has 15 residues. V was pared by 3 bases and J by 4 bases, with 2 bases of the junction left unmatched. The CDR3 region is CASSLGTGGSDTQYF. The CDR3, as DNA: TGTGCCAGCAGCTTGGGGACAGGGGGCTCAGATACGCAGTATTTT.

This rearrangement joins TRBV7-3 to TRBJ1-4; 7 bases are shared with TRBD1. The CDR3 spans 15 residues. Germline V gene lookup returns CDR1 SGHTA and CDR2 FQGTGA. V trimming: 2 bases; J trimming: 4 bases; junction bases outside the gene matches: 4. The CDR3 is CASSLGQGDNEKLFF. DNA of the CDR3: TGTGCCAGCAGCTTAGGCCAGGGGGATAATGAAAAACTGTTTTTT.

This chain joins TRBV4-2 and TRBJ2-3; D tentatively fits TRBD1 or TRBD2 (6 bases each). The V end was cut by 3 bases, the J end by 8 bases, with 24 bases between. The CDR3 covers 17 residues. Germline values: CDR1 LGHNA, CDR2 YNFKEQ. The CDR3 nucleotides read TGTGCCAGCAGCCACTTTGGGGGGCGGAGGACAGTTGGTACGCAGTATTTT. Translated, it gives CASSHFGGRRTVGTQYF.

This clone turned up a few times. This chain uses TRBV7-9 with TRBJ2-5; TRBD2 might be the D (5 bases). CDR3 size: 16 residues. Germline lookup yields CDR1 SEHNR and CDR2 FQNEAQ (reference sequence). Trimming took 5 bases from V and 4 from J, leaving 20 bases between them. For the CDR3, the DNA is TGTGCCAGCAGCCCGGTTTGGCTAGCTCGGCGAGAGACCCAGTACTTC. Encoded protein: CASSPVWLARRETQYF.

The chain combines TRBV9 with TRBJ2-7; possibly TRBD2 for D (5 bases). Trimming removed 0 bases at V and 1 base at J, with 11 bases between. Germline loops: CDR1 SGDLS, CDR2 YYNGEE. This CDR3 spans 15 amino acids. For the CDR3, the DNA is TGTGCCAGCAGCGTAGGAGGTAGCGCATCCTACGAGCAGTACTTC. It is translated as CASSVGGSASYEQYF.

DNA of the CDR3: TGCGCCAGCAGCACCTCCGGGAACATCAATTACAATGAGCAGTTCTTC. Amino acid sequence: CASSTSGNINYNEQFF. V is TRBV5-1 and J is TRBJ2-1; D may be TRBD2 (5 bases). CDR1 SGHRS and CDR2 YFSETQ come from the germline V gene. The ends were cut back, 4 bases at V and 4 bases at J, with 18 bases in the middle. The CDR3 loop spans 16 amino acids.

The V gene is TRBV30, the J gene TRBJ1-3; D remains unclear. Germline values: CDR1 GTSNPN, CDR2 SVGIG (reference sequence). The CDR3 contains 16 residues. Trimming left V 3 bases short and J 0 bases short, with 15 bases between. CDR3 region: CAWSPGLLGSGNTIYF. In nucleotides, the CDR3 is TGTGCCTGGAGCCCGGGCCTCCTCGGCTCTGGAAACACCATATATTTT.

The V and J genes are TRBV9 and TRBJ2-7; possibly TRBD1 for D (6 bases). This CDR3 region has 15 residues. In germline, CDR1 is SGDLS, CDR2 YYNGEE. The V gene lost 3 bases and the J gene lost 3 bases, with 16 bases spanning the gap. The CDR3 is CASSAGQWVDYEQYF. The CDR3 nucleotides read TGTGCCAGCAGCGCTGGACAGTGGGTAGACTACGAGCAGTACTTC.

The chain recombines TRBV6-5 with TRBJ1-5; 9 bases align to TRBD1. Trimming took 6 bases from V and 4 from J; bases not matched to a gene: 7. Germline CDR1 MNHEY, CDR2 SVGAGI. This CDR3 is built from 15 residues. The CDR3 DNA follows: TGTGCCAGCAGGGGGACAGGGTCGGGTAATCAGCCCCAGCATTTT. It translates to CASRGTGSGNQPQHF.

The chain combines TRBV28 with TRBJ1-2; D is uncertain. The CDR3 runs to 12 residues. V dropped 2 bases and J dropped 4 bases, with 5 bases sitting between them. Germline lookup yields CDR1 MDHEN and CDR2 SYDVKM. For the CDR3, the DNA is TGTGCCAGCAGTTTACGGGGCTATGGCTACACCTTC. It yields the protein CASSLRGYGYTF.

The V and J genes are TRBV19 and TRBJ1-6, with 8 bases aligning to TRBD1. The CDR3 contains 14 residues. J lost 7 bases, V lost 5 bases, and 4 bases had no gene match. Germline V CDR1 and CDR2: LNHDA, SQIVND (reference sequence). The CDR3 coding sequence is TGTGCCAGTAGTCCGGGACAGGAAAATTCACCCCTCCACTTT. Translating it yields CASSPGQENSPLHF.

The gene calls are TRBV5-4 and TRBJ2-2, with a tentative D call TRBD1 (6 bases). The CDR3 loop spans 14 amino acids. The V gene's germline CDR1 is SGHNT and CDR2 YYREEE (reference sequence). V shed 3 bases and J shed 7 bases, with 13 bases lying between them. DNA for the CDR3: TGTGCCAGCAGCTCCACAACAGGGTACGGGGAGCTGTTTTTT. Its protein product is CASSSTTGYGELFF.

The chain couples TRBV28 to TRBJ1-3; the D is unclear. Trimming cost V 5 bases and J 4 bases, with 9 bases left between them. CDR3 length equals 13 residues. Germline values: CDR1 MDHEN, CDR2 SYDVKM. The CDR3 region has the DNA TGTGCCAGCAGTCCCCGACCCGGAAACACCATATATTTT. Translating gives CASSPRPGNTIYF.

The rearrangement joins TRBV3-1 (or the pseudogene TRBV3-2) to TRBJ2-3, with D perhaps TRBD1 (5 bases). From germline, CDR1 is LGHDT and CDR2 YNNKEL (reference sequence). The CDR3 length is 20 residues. With 0 bases removed from V and 1 base from J, the gap between germline ends came to 23 bases. Written as DNA, the CDR3 is TGTGCCAGCAGCCAAGAAATGGTCACCTTGCAGGGTTCGGGCACAGATACGCAGTATTTT. It yields the protein CASSQEMVTLQGSGTDTQYF.

The J gene is TRBJ2-1, the V gene TRBV25-1, with TRBD1 identical over 7 bases. V dropped 6 bases and J dropped 1; count of bases not matched to a gene: 6. The CDR3 length is 15 residues. Germline assignment: CDR1 MGHDK and CDR2 SYGVNS. CDR3 coding DNA: TGTGCCAGCAGGGAGACAGGGTGGTCCTACAATGAGCAGTTCTTC. Protein product: CASRETGWSYNEQFF.

The rearrangement uses TRBV9 and TRBJ2-1; possible D gene TRBD1, 6 bases. The CDR3 loop spans 16 amino acids. Germline V lookup: CDR1 SGDLS, CDR2 YYNGEE. V lost 4 bases, J lost 6 bases, and 20 bases lay in between. CDR3 amino acids: CASSIQGTGRINEQFF. The DNA for the CDR3 is TGTGCCAGCAGCATACAAGGAACAGGGAGAATCAATGAGCAGTTCTTC. The full variable domain, in which reference TRBV9 and TRBJ2-1 provide the parts outside the CDR3, is DSGVTQTPKHLITATGQRVTLRCSPRSGDLSVYWYQQSLDQGLQFLIQYYNGEERAKGNILERFSAQQFPDLHSELNLSSLELGDSALYFCASSIQGTGRINEQFFGPGTRLTVL.

The chain couples TRBV9 to TRBJ1-1, with TRBD1 matching over 7 bases. The germline V gene has CDR1 SGDLS and CDR2 YYNGEE. V lost 0 bases, J lost 4 bases, and 3 bases stayed unmatched. The CDR3 loop spans 14 amino acids. The CDR3 DNA follows: TGTGCCAGCAGCGTAGCAGGGGGGGCCACTGAAGCTTTCTTT. Amino acid sequence: CASSVAGGATEAFF.